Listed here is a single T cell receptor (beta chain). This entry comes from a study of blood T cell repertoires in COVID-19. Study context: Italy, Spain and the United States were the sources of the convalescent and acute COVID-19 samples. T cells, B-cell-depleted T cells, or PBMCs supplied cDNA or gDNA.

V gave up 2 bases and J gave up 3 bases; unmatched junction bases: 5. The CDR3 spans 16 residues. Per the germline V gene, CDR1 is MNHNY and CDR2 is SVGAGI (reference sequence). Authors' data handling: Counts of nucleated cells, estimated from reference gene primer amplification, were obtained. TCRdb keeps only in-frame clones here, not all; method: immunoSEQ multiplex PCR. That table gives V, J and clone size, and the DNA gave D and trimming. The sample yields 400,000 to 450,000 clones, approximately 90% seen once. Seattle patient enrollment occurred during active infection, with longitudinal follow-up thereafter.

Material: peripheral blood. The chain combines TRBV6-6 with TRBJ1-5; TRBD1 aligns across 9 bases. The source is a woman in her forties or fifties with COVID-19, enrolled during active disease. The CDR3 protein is CASSYRTGDSNQPQHF. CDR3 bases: TGTGCCAGCAGTTACCGGACAGGGGATTCCAATCAGCCCCAGCATTTT.